The 12 T cell receptor beta chains in this list originate from one sample, sequenced in a study of CD8 T cells in Susac syndrome (dated by TCRdb to the late 2010s). The library came from the immunoSEQ multiplex PCR assay. RNA was extracted using the RNeasy kit, and roughly 0.5 to 1 microgram was reverse transcribed with random hexamers. TCRdb handled the public reads itself, with Q25 trimming in fastp and clone calling in MiXCR, and kept productive beta chains. Rows are combined by CDR3 protein, so each entry shows the most common genes and DNA. Across this sample there are some 100,000 distinct CDR3 sequences, with 80% to 95% seen only once. The ten top clones hold around 0.15% of the sample. The sample was CD4+ T cells from PBMCs. These TCRs come from a human donor in good health.

The J gene is TRBJ2-1, the V gene TRBV5-1, with TRBD2 matching 10 bases. The CDR3 spans 15 residues. V shed 0 bases and J 13 bases; nucleotides not matched to a gene: 10. Germline loops: CDR1 SGHRS, CDR2 YFSETQ. CDR3 in DNA: TGCGCCAGCAGCTTGGGGTTAGCGGGAGGTTCTCAACAGTTCTTC. Translation: CASSLGLAGGSQQFF.

The chain uses TRBV5-6 and TRBJ2-5; D might be TRBD2 (6 bases). The germline CDR1 and CDR2 sequences are SGHDT and YYEEEE. The V and J ends lost 3 bases and 4 bases respectively, with 19 bases between them. The CDR3 runs 16 residues. The CDR3 is CASSSEGGGFTETQYF. The CDR3 DNA is TGTGCCAGCAGCTCCGAGGGAGGAGGTTTCACAGAGACCCAGTACTTC.

This chain links TRBV4-2 with TRBJ2-1; D is perhaps TRBD2 (5 bases). With 0 bases removed from V and 9 bases from J, the gap between germline ends came to 12 bases. CDR3 length: 14 amino acids. The germline V gene encodes CDR1 LGHNA and CDR2 YNFKEQ. DNA for the CDR3: TGTGCCAGCAGCCAAGATAAAAAGCGGCCTGAGCAGTTCTTC. This sequence encodes CASSQDKKRPEQFF.

This rearrangement joins TRBV5-1 to TRBJ1-1, with D uncertain. The CDR3 is made up of 13 amino acids. V lost 4 bases to trimming and J lost 0 bases, with 7 bases between them. Germline V CDR1 and CDR2: SGHRS, YFSETQ. This chain's CDR3 is CASSAELNTEAFF. CDR3 sequence (DNA): TGCGCCAGCAGCGCCGAGTTGAACACTGAAGCTTTCTTT.

This CDR3 is CASSLVTSGITGELFF. The CDR3 bases are TGTGCCAGCAGCTTAGTCACTAGCGGGATCACCGGGGAGCTGTTTTTT. The chain carries TRBV7-9 and TRBJ2-2, with TRBD2 matching 10 bases. With V trimmed by 1 base and J by 4 bases, 3 bases remained unmatched. The CDR3 length is 16 residues. The germline V gene encodes CDR1 SEHNR and CDR2 FQNEAQ (reference sequence).

This chain links TRBV6-2 or TRBV6-3 with TRBJ2-5; 7 positions match TRBD1. The V and J ends lost 6 bases and 4 bases, in that order; junction bases with no gene match: 5. CDR3 length: 13 amino acids. Germline loops: CDR1 MNHEY, CDR2 SVGEGT. This chain's CDR3 is CASSSGGRETQYF. The DNA for the CDR3 is TGTGCCAGCAGCTCAGGGGGACGAGAGACCCAGTACTTC.

The chain has TRBV7-2 and TRBJ2-7, with unresolved D. The V gene lost 8 bases and the J gene lost 0 bases, with 5 bases spanning the gap. The CDR3 length is 11 residues. CDR1 and CDR2 from the germline V gene are SGHTA and FQGNSA. CDR3 in amino acids: CASGVSYEQYF. In DNA, the CDR3 is TGTGCCAGCGGGGTCTCCTACGAGCAGTACTTC.

This sequence joins TRBV10-3 and TRBJ1-6; no reliable D call. The germline V gene has CDR1 ENHRY and CDR2 SYGVKD. Trimming cost V 1 base and J 11 bases, with 9 bases left between them. This CDR3 is 13 amino acids long. The CDR3, as DNA: TGTGCCATCAGTGAGTGGGCGGGAGCACCCCTCCACTTT. This encodes CAISEWAGAPLHF.

The chain links TRBV19 to TRBJ2-7, with 7 bases fitting TRBD1. Per the germline V gene, CDR1 is LNHDA and CDR2 is SQIVND (reference sequence). V lost 4 bases and J lost 3; bases outside the gene matches: 12. The CDR3 loop spans 16 amino acids. CDR3 sequence (DNA): TGTGCCAGTAGTACCACCCCGACAGGGATACACTACGAGCAGTACTTC. Translated, it gives CASSTTPTGIHYEQYF.

The chain carries TRBV14 and TRBJ1-1, with D perhaps matching TRBD1 (5 bases). Trimming took 0 bases from V and 3 from J, leaving 20 bases between them. Germline-derived CDR1 and CDR2 are SGHDN and FVKESK. The CDR3 consists of 18 residues. Here the CDR3 DNA reads TGTGCCAGCAGCCAAGAACTGGGGAAGGGGCGATTGGACACTGAAGCTTTCTTT. Amino acid sequence: CASSQELGKGRLDTEAFF.

This clonotype was counted once. V is TRBV6-6 and J is TRBJ1-2, with D perhaps matching TRBD1 (5 bases). CDR3 length: 15 amino acids. Germline V gene data show CDR1 as MNHNY and CDR2 as SVGAGI (reference sequence). Trimming removed 2 bases from V and 6 bases from J, with 16 bases in between. CDR3 nucleotide sequence: TGTGCCAGCAGTTACCGGGGCAGGAATGAAGATGGCTACACCTTC. As protein: CASSYRGRNEDGYTF.

The chain carries TRBV2 and TRBJ1-2, with D possibly being TRBD1 (5 bases). Trimming pared 3 bases from V and 4 bases from J, leaving 15 bases between. The CDR3 totals 15 residues. Germline CDR1 is SNHLY and CDR2 is FYNNEI. The CDR3 region is CASSEALRGGYGYTF. CDR3 sequence (DNA): TGTGCCAGCAGTGAGGCGCTAAGGGGCGGCTATGGCTACACCTTC.